The 23 T cell receptor beta chains reported below all come from one sample, sequenced in a study of technical replicates of blood from a handful of donors. The table came from immunoSEQ multiplex PCR; TCRdb's copy has only in-frame clones and leaves some out. The sample consists of over 90,000 clones, around 96% of them appearing once. The specimen sequenced was T cells isolated from PBMCs. The receptor source for this set is a human donor in good health.

The chain recombines TRBV15 with TRBJ1-1, with TRBD1 matching over 7 bases. The V and J ends lost 2 bases and 4 bases, in that order; junction bases with no gene match: 19. Germline V CDR1 and CDR2: LNHNV, YYDKDF (reference sequence). The CDR3 consists of 19 residues. CDR3 protein: CATSRLRLRTGMRGTEAFF. The CDR3 DNA follows: TGTGCCACCAGCAGACTACGATTAAGGACAGGAATGAGGGGCACTGAAGCTTTCTTT. The whole variable domain, remainder taken from reference TRBV15 and TRBJ1-1, is DAMVIQNPRYQVTQFGKPVTLSCSQTLNHNVMYWYQQKSSQAPKLLFHYYDKDFNNEADTPDNFQSRRPNTSFCFLDIRSPGLGDTAMYLCATSRLRLRTGMRGTEAFFGQGTRLTVV.

The chain is built from TRBV27 and TRBJ2-3; possible D gene TRBD2, 6 bases. Germline CDR1 reads MNHEY; CDR2 reads SMNVEV (reference sequence). The V end was cut by 5 bases, the J end by 2 bases, with 38 bases between. The length of the CDR3 is 23 residues. The CDR3 spells CASSQLIPQLALLFSGLTDTQYF. The DNA of the CDR3 is TGTGCCAGCAGTCAACTAATCCCACAACTAGCTTTACTCTTTAGCGGCCTCACAGATACGCAGTATTTT.

The chain joins TRBV28 to TRBJ2-3, with TRBD2 matching 8 bases. J gave up 7 bases and V 1 base, and 10 bases lay outside the gene matches. Germline V gives CDR1 MDHEN, CDR2 SYDVKM. This CDR3 is built from 16 residues. Here the CDR3 reads CASSLLGLGLSNTQYF. CDR3 bases: TGTGCCAGCAGTTTATTGGGACTAGGTTTATCAAATACGCAGTATTTT.

The chain employs TRBV18 and TRBJ1-4; the D is unclear. V lost 3 bases to trimming and J lost 8 bases, with 19 bases between them. In germline, CDR1 is KGHSH, CDR2 LQKENI. CDR3 size: 16 residues. This CDR3 reads CASSPPDQLMGEKLFF. CDR3 nucleotides: TGTGCCAGCTCACCGCCCGACCAGTTGATGGGCGAAAAACTGTTTTTT.

The J gene is TRBJ1-3, the V gene TRBV7-9; the D is unclear. The germline gives CDR1 SEHNR, CDR2 FQNEAQ (reference sequence). Trimming pared 4 bases from V and 4 bases from J, leaving 8 bases between. The CDR3 consists of 13 residues. As DNA, the CDR3 is TGTGCCAGCAGCTCAGATGCCGGAAACACCATATATTTT. Its translation: CASSSDAGNTIYF.

This chain links TRBV9 with TRBJ1-2; the match to TRBD1 covers 9 bases. The CDR3 has 13 residues. V trimming: 3 bases; J trimming: 6 bases; junction bases outside the gene matches: 3. The V gene's germline CDR1 is SGDLS and CDR2 YYNGEE. Written as DNA, the CDR3 is TGTGCCAGCAGCGCCGGGACAGGGAATGGCTACACCTTC. Encoded protein: CASSAGTGNGYTF.

The rearrangement joins TRBV30 to TRBJ1-2, with TRBD1 as a possible D gene (5 bases). Germline CDR1 reads GTSNPN; CDR2 reads SVGIG (reference sequence). Trimming removed 2 bases from V and 4 bases from J, with 14 bases in between. The CDR3 covers 14 residues. The CDR3 sequence: CAWSPMGGGYGYTF. CDR3 coding DNA: TGTGCCTGGAGTCCAATGGGGGGAGGCTATGGCTACACCTTC. Full variable domain (rest looked up from reference TRBV30 and TRBJ1-2): SQTIHQWPATLVQPVGSPLSLECTVEGTSNPNLYWYRQAAGRGLQLLFYSVGIGQISSEVPQNLSASRPQDRQFILSSKKLLLSDSGFYLCAWSPMGGGYGYTFGSGTRLTVV.

The chain combines TRBV4-1 with TRBJ2-1; maybe TRBD1 (6 bases). Between the trimmed V and J ends, which lost 3 bases and 7 bases, there was a span of 25 bases. The CDR3 extends over 18 amino acids. Germline CDR1 MGHRA, CDR2 YSYEKL. The CDR3 nucleotides are TGCGCCAGCAGCCACACGACAGGTTTCGGGCACGGAGGTAATGAGCAGTTCTTC. It specifies CASSHTTGFGHGGNEQFF.

The CDR3 spells CASSSAPGQATGELFF. CDR3 DNA: TGTGCCAGCAGTTCCGCCCCGGGACAGGCCACCGGGGAGCTGTTTTTT. The chain combines TRBV6-5 with TRBJ2-2, with TRBD1 matching over 8 bases. CDR1 and CDR2 (germline): MNHEY, SVGAGI. The CDR3 totals 16 residues. The ends lost 4 bases at V and 4 bases at J; junction bases unmatched: 8.

The chain links TRBV5-6 to TRBJ1-1; 7 bases match TRBD1. The junction had 2 bases not matched to a gene; V was cut back by 0 bases and J by 3 bases. This CDR3 has 14 residues. Germline V gives CDR1 SGHDT, CDR2 YYEEEE. The DNA of the CDR3 is TGTGCCAGCAGCTTGGACAGGGGTTACACTGAAGCTTTCTTT. Encoded protein: CASSLDRGYTEAFF.

The rearrangement uses TRBV11-3 and TRBJ1-5; D is ambiguous. Between the trimmed V and J ends, which lost 1 base and 6 bases, there was a span of 7 bases. CDR3 size: 13 residues. The germline CDR1 and CDR2 sequences are SGHNT and YENEEA. The CDR3 nucleotides read TGTGCCAGCAGCTTAGGGTCCGGTCAGCCCCAGCATTTT. It encodes CASSLGSGQPQHF.

The chain combines TRBV27 with TRBJ2-2; 13 nucleotides line up with TRBD2. CDR1 and CDR2 (germline): MNHEY, SMNVEV (reference sequence). CDR3 size: 16 residues. The trim removed 6 bases at V and 3 bases at J, leaving 4 bases unmatched. CDR3 nucleotides: TGTGCCAGCAGACGGGGACTAGCGGGGTACACCGGGGAGCTGTTTTTT. Its translation is CASRRGLAGYTGELFF.

This chain joins TRBV18 and TRBJ1-1; D possibly corresponds to TRBD1 (6 bases). The CDR3 has 15 residues. Germline lookup yields CDR1 KGHSH and CDR2 LQKENI. With 4 bases removed from V and 1 base from J, the gap between germline ends came to 13 bases. This chain's CDR3 is CASSRPSTGNTEAFF. The CDR3 coding sequence is TGTGCCAGCTCACGACCGTCGACAGGGAACACTGAAGCTTTCTTT.

In its sample, this clone was seen once. The V gene is TRBV29-1, the J gene TRBJ2-7; no clear D gene. The V end was cut by 4 bases, the J end by 0 bases, with 4 bases between. Germline assignment: CDR1 SQVTM and CDR2 ANQGSEA. The CDR3 spans 11 residues. In nucleotides, the CDR3 is TGCAGCGTTGTGAGCTCCTACGAGCAGTACTTC. Residues: CSVVSSYEQYF.

This chain joins TRBV28 and TRBJ2-6; the match to TRBD1 covers 9 bases. V was pared by 6 bases and J by 0 bases, with 6 bases of the junction left unmatched. The CDR3 has 17 amino acids. CDR1 is MDHEN, CDR2 SYDVKM, per germline. CDR3: CASRRDRDFSGANVLTF. The CDR3 DNA follows: TGTGCCAGCAGGAGGGACAGGGATTTCTCTGGGGCCAACGTCCTGACTTTC. The variable domain in full, completed from reference TRBV28 and TRBJ2-6, reads DVKVTQSSRYLVKRTGEKVFLECVQDMDHENMFWYRQDPGLGLRLIYFSYDVKMKEKGDIPEGYSVSREKKERFSLILESASTNQTSMYLCASRRDRDFSGANVLTFGAGSRLTVL.

V and J are TRBV18 and TRBJ2-5; TRBD1 aligns across 12 bases. CDR1 and CDR2 from the germline V gene are KGHSH and LQKENI. V shed 0 bases, J shed 7 bases, and the junction held 18 bases outside the gene matches. The length of the CDR3 is 20 residues. CDR3 residues: CASSPPINRDRGRPMWTQYF. As DNA, the CDR3 is TGTGCCAGCTCACCACCCATAAACCGGGACAGGGGGCGTCCTATGTGGACCCAGTACTTC.

This sequence joins TRBV4-1 and TRBJ1-4, with D hard to call. In germline, CDR1 is MGHRA, CDR2 YSYEKL. With 1 base removed from V and 8 bases from J, the gap between germline ends came to 8 bases. This CDR3 contains 13 residues. In nucleotides, the CDR3 is TGCGCCAGCAGCCAAGGTAGCACGGAAAAACTGTTTTTT. Translating gives CASSQGSTEKLFF.

This clone has just one count. The chain uses TRBV5-1 and TRBJ2-2; 7 bases map to TRBD2. V was clipped by 1 base and J by 4 bases; unmatched bases: 7. This CDR3 is 16 amino acids long. Germline CDR1 SGHRS, CDR2 YFSETQ. The CDR3 sequence is CASSLTRGEATGELFF. CDR3 in DNA: TGCGCCAGCAGCTTGACCCGGGGGGAAGCCACCGGGGAGCTGTTTTTT.

This rearrangement joins TRBV19 to TRBJ2-7; D unclear. CDR1 and CDR2 (germline): LNHDA, SQIVND (reference sequence). The CDR3 covers 14 residues. Trimming took 5 bases from V and 3 from J, leaving 14 bases between them. The CDR3 spells CASSASGSYYEQYF. DNA for the CDR3: TGTGCCAGTAGTGCTTCCGGGTCGTACTACGAGCAGTACTTC.

In DNA form, the CDR3 reads TGTGCCAGCAGTTACTCGAACAGGGGGGGCAATGAGCAGTTCTTC. This translates into CASSYSNRGGNEQFF. V and J are TRBV6-5 and TRBJ2-1; tentatively, D is TRBD1 (8 bases). V was cut by 0 bases and J by 6 bases, with 12 bases left in between. Germline assignment: CDR1 MNHEY and CDR2 SVGAGI. The CDR3 runs to 15 residues.

The chain employs TRBV4-1 and TRBJ2-1; possibly TRBD1 for D (6 bases). This CDR3 comprises 14 residues. Germline CDR1 reads MGHRA; CDR2 reads YSYEKL. V lost 2 bases to trimming and J lost 8 bases, with 13 bases between them. CDR3 bases: TGCGCCAGCAGCCAACCGGACAGCCGCTATGAGCAGTTCTTC. This encodes CASSQPDSRYEQFF.

V is TRBV5-6 and J is TRBJ1-1; D might be TRBD1 (6 bases). Germline CDR1 is SGHDT and CDR2 is YYEEEE. The CDR3 consists of 15 residues. V was shortened by 4 bases and J by 0 bases, with 13 bases between the two germline ends. This chain's CDR3 is CASSPAGTLNTEAFF. As DNA, the CDR3 is TGTGCCAGCAGCCCGGCCGGGACACTGAACACTGAAGCTTTCTTT.

This chain uses TRBV2 with TRBJ2-3; D unclear. Looked up from germline, CDR1 is SNHLY and CDR2 is FYNNEI. The CDR3 has 15 residues. Trimming removed 5 bases from V and 2 bases from J, with 14 bases in between. CDR3 sequence reads: CASSYTILATDTQYF. In DNA, the CDR3 is TGTGCCAGCAGTTATACTATTCTCGCCACAGATACGCAGTATTTT.